This TCR beta chain is from a study of shared clonotypes between healthy human individuals. The repertoire was sequenced with immunoSEQ multiplex PCR; TCRdb's copy has only in-frame clones and lacks some. The table shows nearly 2 million clones, with about 95% occurring only once. CD45RO-negative cells were positively selected for CCR7, leaving out terminally differentiated effector memory CD45RA+ cells. This CDR3 contains 15 residues. V was pared by 4 bases and J by 7 bases, with 9 bases of the junction left unmatched. The germline V gene has CDR1 SEHNR and CDR2 FQNEAQ (reference sequence). The rearrangement joins TRBV7-9 to TRBJ2-1; 8 bases align to TRBD1. Sequencing was done on a sample of naive CD8+ T cells sorted from blood. This receptor was identified in a man between 18 and 29 years old in good health. CDR3 sequence reads: CASSSPQGAKNEQFF. CDR3 DNA sequence: TGTGCCAGCAGCTCCCCTCAGGGGGCGAAGAATGAGCAGTTCTTC.